This paragraph reports one T cell receptor (beta chain). Its antigen is not identified. The sample is drawn from a study of cytomegalovirus exposure and HLA in healthy donors. Study results and limitations: A later analysis reportedly found that, within productive TCRs, an Asian-associated ancestry cluster had fewer N-insertions than the mean observed across the approximately 700 donors. Per a prior analysis, the majority of TCR beta V segments were productive roughly 90% or roughly 30% of the time.

Germline CDR1 and CDR2: KGHSH and LQKENI. This CDR3 has 16 amino acids. Trimming shortened V by 0 bases and J by 6 bases, and 17 bases separated the two germline ends. The primer mix had 60 Vbeta and 13 Jbeta primers. TCRdb's table, derived via immunoSEQ multiplex PCR, lists solely in-frame clones and lacks some. This repertoire shows approximately 120,000 clones, approximately 76% found once; its top ten account for around 7.7%. The chain joins TRBV18 to TRBJ1-1; a possible D gene is TRBD1 (5 bases). The sequenced sample was PBMCs. The receptor was isolated from a middle-aged man in good health and CMV-seronegative. The CDR3 nucleotides read TGTGCCAGCTCACCACCAGGCAGGGTCGAAAGGTCTGAAGCTTTCTTT. Its translation is CASSPPGRVERSEAFF.